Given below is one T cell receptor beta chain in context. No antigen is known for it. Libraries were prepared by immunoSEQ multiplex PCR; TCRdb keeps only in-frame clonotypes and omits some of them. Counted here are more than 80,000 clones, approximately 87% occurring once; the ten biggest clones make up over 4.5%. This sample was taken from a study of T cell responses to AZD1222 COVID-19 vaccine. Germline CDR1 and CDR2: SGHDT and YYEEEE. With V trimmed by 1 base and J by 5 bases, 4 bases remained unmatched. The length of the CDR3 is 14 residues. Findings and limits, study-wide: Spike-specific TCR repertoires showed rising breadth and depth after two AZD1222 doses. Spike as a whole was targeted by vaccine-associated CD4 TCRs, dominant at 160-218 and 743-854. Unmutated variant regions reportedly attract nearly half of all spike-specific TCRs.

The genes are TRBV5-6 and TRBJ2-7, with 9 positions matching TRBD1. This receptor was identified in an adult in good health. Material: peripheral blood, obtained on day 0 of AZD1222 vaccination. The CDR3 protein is CASSLTGGNNEQYF. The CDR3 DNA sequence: TGTGCCAGCAGCTTGACAGGGGGCAATAACGAGCAGTACTTC.